Below, 28 T cell receptor beta chains from the same sample are listed, as sequenced in a study of graft-versus-host responses after intestinal transplantation. The antigens these receptors bind are not known. Sequencing was performed with immunoSEQ multiplex PCR; in TCRdb, only in-frame clones are kept and a portion is missing. The sample has approximately 99,000 clones; 91% are singletons. The specimen was unstimulated CD4+ T cells sorted from spleen or lymph node cells, collected before transplant. All receptors come from a human donor who was the organ donor for an intestinal transplant.

The chain is built from TRBV30 and TRBJ2-5; no clear D gene. CDR1 GTSNPN and CDR2 SVGIG come from the germline V gene (reference sequence). The CDR3 length is 11 residues. The V gene lost 1 base and the J gene lost 4 bases, with 4 bases spanning the gap. CDR3 amino acids: CAWSARETQYF. The CDR3 DNA sequence: TGTGCCTGGAGTGCGCGAGAGACCCAGTACTTC.

V usage is TRBV27 and J usage is TRBJ2-7; 8 bases are a match to TRBD2. V was pared by 8 bases and J by 1 base, with 7 bases of the junction left unmatched. Germline lookup yields CDR1 MNHEY and CDR2 SMNVEV (reference sequence). CDR3 length equals 14 residues. In nucleotides, the CDR3 is TGTGCCAGCGGTCGAACGGGGGGGTCCTACGAGCAGTACTTC. It specifies CASGRTGGSYEQYF.

The chain carries TRBV6-5 and TRBJ2-7, with D perhaps TRBD1 (6 bases). The CDR3 is 13 amino acids. The germline V gene encodes CDR1 MNHEY and CDR2 SVGAGI. Trimming took 7 bases from V and 2 from J, leaving 12 bases between them. The CDR3 DNA reads TGTGCCAGCACCCGGGACACGACCTACGAGCAGTACTTC. Residues: CASTRDTTYEQYF.

In its sample, this clone was seen a few times. The genes are TRBV6-1 and TRBJ1-2; unclear D gene. V was shortened by 6 bases and J by 5 bases, with 13 bases between the two germline ends. Per the germline V gene, CDR1 is MNHNS and CDR2 is SASEGT. The CDR3 loop spans 13 amino acids. CDR3 region: CASRAPQWYGYTF. The CDR3 DNA is TGTGCCAGCAGGGCCCCTCAATGGTATGGCTACACCTTC.

V is TRBV18 and J is TRBJ2-3; maybe TRBD1 (5 bases). The CDR3 has 15 residues. The germline V gene has CDR1 KGHSH and CDR2 LQKENI. The V end lost 2 bases, the J end lost 0 bases, and 9 bases lay between the germline ends. CDR3 residues: CASSPRQPSTDTQYF. The CDR3, as DNA: TGTGCCAGCTCACCAAGACAGCCTAGCACAGATACGCAGTATTTT.

This clone came up once. The rearrangement uses TRBV5-4 and TRBJ2-7; possible D gene TRBD1, 6 bases. This CDR3 spans 14 amino acids. The V end was cut by 4 bases, the J end by 1 base, with 12 bases between. CDR1 SGHNT and CDR2 YYREEE come from the germline V gene (reference sequence). Here the CDR3 reads CASSPTGSSYEQYF. In DNA, the CDR3 is TGTGCCAGCAGCCCGACAGGTTCTTCCTACGAGCAGTACTTC.

V is TRBV27 and J is TRBJ1-1, with a weak D call TRBD1 (5 bases). Trimming took 5 bases from V and 4 from J, leaving 23 bases between them. This CDR3 spans 17 amino acids. CDR1 is MNHEY and CDR2 is SMNVEV in the germline V gene (reference sequence). CDR3 amino acids: CASSDRDFLTPGTEAFF. The CDR3 nucleotides read TGTGCCAGCAGTGACCGGGACTTTCTGACCCCGGGCACTGAAGCTTTCTTT.

This rearrangement joins TRBV5-6 to TRBJ2-7; 9 positions match TRBD1. Germline V gene lookup returns CDR1 SGHDT and CDR2 YYEEEE. The J segment lost 4 bases and the V segment lost 4 bases, leaving 6 bases of the junction unmatched. There are 14 residues in the CDR3. The CDR3 coding sequence is TGTGCCAGCAGCCGGGGACAGGGACAATACGAGCAGTACTTC. This sequence encodes CASSRGQGQYEQYF.

The rearrangement links TRBV10-3 to TRBJ2-3; possible D gene TRBD2, 6 bases. This CDR3 spans 14 amino acids. CDR1 and CDR2 from the germline V gene are ENHRY and SYGVKD. The V end lost 2 bases, the J end lost 4 bases, and 10 bases lay between the germline ends. In nucleotides, the CDR3 is TGTGCCATCAGTGAGCGGCTAGCGTCAGATACGCAGTATTTT. It encodes CAISERLASDTQYF.

CDR3 amino acids: CASSQEWGLAGEQFF. The CDR3 DNA reads TGCGCCAGCAGCCAAGAATGGGGACTAGCAGGTGAGCAGTTCTTC. V gene TRBV4-1 combines with J gene TRBJ2-1; 9 bases map to TRBD2. The germline V gene encodes CDR1 MGHRA and CDR2 YSYEKL. Unmatched junction bases numbered 6, after V lost 0 bases and J lost 9 bases. The length of the CDR3 is 15 residues.

This chain connects TRBV5-4 to TRBJ2-2, with D possibly matching TRBD2 (5 bases). V lost 0 bases and J lost 5, with 14 bases in between. Germline V gene sequence: CDR1 SGHNT, CDR2 YYREEE (reference sequence). The CDR3 is 16 residues long. CDR3 loop: CASSLVRVTGTGELFF. The DNA of the CDR3 is TGTGCCAGCAGCTTGGTCAGAGTGACGGGGACCGGGGAGCTGTTTTTT.

The chain carries TRBV19 and TRBJ2-3; D ambiguous. Between the trimmed V and J ends, which lost 4 bases and 3 bases, there was a span of 8 bases. The CDR3 covers 13 residues. Looked up from germline, CDR1 is LNHDA and CDR2 is SQIVND (reference sequence). The chain's CDR3 is CASSTQTTDTQYF. CDR3 bases: TGTGCCAGTAGTACCCAGACTACAGATACGCAGTATTTT.

CDR3 nucleotide sequence: TGCGCCAGCAGCCAAGATCAGGGGAGAGGCTACACCTTC. Protein sequence: CASSQDQGRGYTF. The rearrangement joins TRBV4-3 to TRBJ1-2; possibly TRBD1 for D (6 bases). The V gene's germline CDR1 is LGHNA and CDR2 YSLEER. This CDR3 contains 13 residues. Trimming removed 0 bases at V and 8 bases at J, with 10 bases between.

This clone was seen only once. The chain recombines TRBV27 with TRBJ1-1; TRBD1 might be the D (5 bases). The germline V and J ends were trimmed by 6 bases and 1 base, with 18 bases remaining between them. The germline gives CDR1 MNHEY, CDR2 SMNVEV (reference sequence). The CDR3 contains 16 residues. This chain's CDR3 is CASSQTLRAPNTEAFF. The CDR3 DNA is TGTGCCAGCAGCCAGACGCTCAGGGCACCGAACACTGAAGCTTTCTTT.

The rearrangement uses TRBV6-5 and TRBJ1-3; D gene ambiguous. The CDR3 is 16 residues long. The ends were cut back, 0 bases at V and 4 bases at J, with 13 bases in the middle. Germline CDR1 MNHEY, CDR2 SVGAGI. The CDR3 protein is CASSYSRGSGGNTIYF. DNA for the CDR3: TGTGCCAGCAGTTACTCCAGAGGGTCAGGAGGAAACACCATATATTTT.

Here the CDR3 reads CASSLEWDRGRSEAFF. The CDR3 nucleotides read TGCGCCAGCAGCTTGGAATGGGACAGGGGCCGTTCTGAAGCTTTCTTT. The chain couples TRBV5-1 to TRBJ1-1, with 10 nucleotides matching TRBD1. V dropped 0 bases and J dropped 6; count of bases not matched to a gene: 8. This CDR3 comprises 16 residues. Germline loops: CDR1 SGHRS, CDR2 YFSETQ.

The chain has TRBV10-3 and TRBJ2-2; 11 bases fit TRBD2. J gave up 6 bases and V 8 bases, and 5 bases lay outside the gene matches. The germline gives CDR1 ENHRY, CDR2 SYGVKD. CDR3 length: 14 residues. The chain's CDR3 is CAIQASGGSGELFF. The CDR3 nucleotides read TGTGCCATCCAGGCTAGCGGGGGGTCCGGGGAGCTGTTTTTT.

The V and J genes are TRBV19 and TRBJ1-3; D remains unclear. Trimming removed 4 bases at V and 0 bases at J, with 13 bases between. Germline lookup yields CDR1 LNHDA and CDR2 SQIVND (reference sequence). The CDR3 extends over 16 amino acids. The CDR3 sequence: CASSSRTGFSGNTIYF. CDR3 bases: TGTGCCAGTAGTAGCCGTACGGGATTCTCTGGAAACACCATATATTTT.

This clone was observed a handful of times. V is TRBV28 and J is TRBJ1-5, with D perhaps TRBD1 (5 bases). Germline CDR1 is MDHEN and CDR2 is SYDVKM. Trimming took off 5 bases at V and 9 bases at J, with 23 bases between the two ends. The CDR3 extends over 16 amino acids. The CDR3 loop reads CASSPPFQGPLRPQHF. Here the CDR3 DNA reads TGTGCCAGCAGTCCCCCTTTTCAGGGTCCTTTACGGCCCCAGCATTTT.

This chain connects TRBV30 to TRBJ1-2; TRBD1 matches at 8 bases. Germline assignment: CDR1 GTSNPN and CDR2 SVGIG (reference sequence). The length of the CDR3 is 13 residues. The V and J ends lost 2 bases and 4 bases, in that order; junction bases with no gene match: 3. Here the CDR3 reads CAWSRDRSYGYTF. The CDR3 region has the DNA TGTGCCTGGAGTCGGGACAGGAGCTATGGCTACACCTTC.

The CDR3 sequence is CASSPDKIQGGEQYF. The CDR3 DNA is TGTGCCAGCTCACCAGACAAGATTCAGGGTGGTGAGCAGTACTTC. J is TRBJ2-7 and V is TRBV18; maybe TRBD1 (5 bases). CDR3 length: 15 amino acids. Trimming left V 2 bases short and J 7 bases short, with 18 bases between. Looked up from germline, CDR1 is KGHSH and CDR2 is LQKENI.

This clone has only one observation. This chain links TRBV7-9 with TRBJ2-3; 8 bases align to TRBD2. The V gene end was trimmed by 1 base and the J gene end by 1 base; junction bases not matched to a gene: 4. This CDR3 is 16 amino acids long. CDR1 SEHNR and CDR2 FQNEAQ come from the germline V gene (reference sequence). The CDR3 sequence is CASSLEAGARTDTQYF. In nucleotides, the CDR3 is TGTGCCAGCAGCTTAGAAGCGGGGGCCCGCACAGATACGCAGTATTTT.

The chain uses TRBV4-3 and TRBJ1-2, with TRBD1 identical over 7 bases. Germline V lookup: CDR1 LGHNA, CDR2 YSLEER. V was clipped by 1 base and J by 4 bases; unmatched bases: 9. The CDR3 length is 16 residues. The CDR3 sequence: CASSQGQDRFFYGYTF. CDR3 DNA sequence: TGCGCCAGCAGCCAAGGTCAGGACAGGTTTTTCTATGGCTACACCTTC.

The chain uses TRBV4-2 and TRBJ2-3; a possible D gene is TRBD2 (6 bases). In germline, CDR1 is LGHNA, CDR2 YNFKEQ. The germline V and J ends were trimmed by 3 bases and 6 bases, with 13 bases remaining between them. The CDR3 loop spans 14 amino acids. The CDR3 DNA sequence: TGTGCCAGCAGCCAGGGGGACGCGGGGGATACGCAGTATTTT. It encodes CASSQGDAGDTQYF.

The chain joins TRBV6-5 to TRBJ1-2; D may be TRBD1 (5 bases). Trimming cost V 5 bases and J 2 bases, with 9 bases left between them. CDR1 and CDR2 (germline): MNHEY, SVGAGI. The CDR3 is 13 amino acids. The CDR3 sequence is CASSRGGNYGYTF. CDR3 DNA sequence: TGTGCCAGCAGTAGGGGTGGAAACTATGGCTACACCTTC.

This chain uses TRBV5-8 with TRBJ2-5; TRBD1 matches 10 bases. V shed 5 bases, J shed 5 bases, and the junction held 3 bases outside the gene matches. The CDR3 covers 13 residues. CDR1 and CDR2 from the germline V gene are SGHTS and YDEGEE. The CDR3 region has the DNA TGTGCCAGCAGGGGACAGGGGAAGGAGACCCAGTACTTC. Amino acid sequence: CASRGQGKETQYF.

V gene TRBV7-6 combines with J gene TRBJ2-7; 7 nucleotides agree with TRBD2. Trimming removed 5 bases from V and 2 bases from J; junction bases left unmatched: 9. The CDR3 sequence is 15 residues long. In germline, CDR1 is SGHVS, CDR2 FNYEAQ. CDR3 DNA sequence: TGTGCCAGCAGCCCAGCGGGGAGGAATACCTACGAGCAGTACTTC. The encoded protein is CASSPAGRNTYEQYF.

This chain joins TRBV25-1 and TRBJ1-5, with D unresolved. The V gene's germline CDR1 is MGHDK and CDR2 SYGVNS. V lost 3 bases, J lost 4 bases, and 13 bases lay in between. The CDR3 has 15 amino acids. This CDR3 is CASSDSGGRNQPQHF. CDR3 DNA sequence: TGTGCCAGCAGTGACTCAGGCGGGCGTAATCAGCCCCAGCATTTT.